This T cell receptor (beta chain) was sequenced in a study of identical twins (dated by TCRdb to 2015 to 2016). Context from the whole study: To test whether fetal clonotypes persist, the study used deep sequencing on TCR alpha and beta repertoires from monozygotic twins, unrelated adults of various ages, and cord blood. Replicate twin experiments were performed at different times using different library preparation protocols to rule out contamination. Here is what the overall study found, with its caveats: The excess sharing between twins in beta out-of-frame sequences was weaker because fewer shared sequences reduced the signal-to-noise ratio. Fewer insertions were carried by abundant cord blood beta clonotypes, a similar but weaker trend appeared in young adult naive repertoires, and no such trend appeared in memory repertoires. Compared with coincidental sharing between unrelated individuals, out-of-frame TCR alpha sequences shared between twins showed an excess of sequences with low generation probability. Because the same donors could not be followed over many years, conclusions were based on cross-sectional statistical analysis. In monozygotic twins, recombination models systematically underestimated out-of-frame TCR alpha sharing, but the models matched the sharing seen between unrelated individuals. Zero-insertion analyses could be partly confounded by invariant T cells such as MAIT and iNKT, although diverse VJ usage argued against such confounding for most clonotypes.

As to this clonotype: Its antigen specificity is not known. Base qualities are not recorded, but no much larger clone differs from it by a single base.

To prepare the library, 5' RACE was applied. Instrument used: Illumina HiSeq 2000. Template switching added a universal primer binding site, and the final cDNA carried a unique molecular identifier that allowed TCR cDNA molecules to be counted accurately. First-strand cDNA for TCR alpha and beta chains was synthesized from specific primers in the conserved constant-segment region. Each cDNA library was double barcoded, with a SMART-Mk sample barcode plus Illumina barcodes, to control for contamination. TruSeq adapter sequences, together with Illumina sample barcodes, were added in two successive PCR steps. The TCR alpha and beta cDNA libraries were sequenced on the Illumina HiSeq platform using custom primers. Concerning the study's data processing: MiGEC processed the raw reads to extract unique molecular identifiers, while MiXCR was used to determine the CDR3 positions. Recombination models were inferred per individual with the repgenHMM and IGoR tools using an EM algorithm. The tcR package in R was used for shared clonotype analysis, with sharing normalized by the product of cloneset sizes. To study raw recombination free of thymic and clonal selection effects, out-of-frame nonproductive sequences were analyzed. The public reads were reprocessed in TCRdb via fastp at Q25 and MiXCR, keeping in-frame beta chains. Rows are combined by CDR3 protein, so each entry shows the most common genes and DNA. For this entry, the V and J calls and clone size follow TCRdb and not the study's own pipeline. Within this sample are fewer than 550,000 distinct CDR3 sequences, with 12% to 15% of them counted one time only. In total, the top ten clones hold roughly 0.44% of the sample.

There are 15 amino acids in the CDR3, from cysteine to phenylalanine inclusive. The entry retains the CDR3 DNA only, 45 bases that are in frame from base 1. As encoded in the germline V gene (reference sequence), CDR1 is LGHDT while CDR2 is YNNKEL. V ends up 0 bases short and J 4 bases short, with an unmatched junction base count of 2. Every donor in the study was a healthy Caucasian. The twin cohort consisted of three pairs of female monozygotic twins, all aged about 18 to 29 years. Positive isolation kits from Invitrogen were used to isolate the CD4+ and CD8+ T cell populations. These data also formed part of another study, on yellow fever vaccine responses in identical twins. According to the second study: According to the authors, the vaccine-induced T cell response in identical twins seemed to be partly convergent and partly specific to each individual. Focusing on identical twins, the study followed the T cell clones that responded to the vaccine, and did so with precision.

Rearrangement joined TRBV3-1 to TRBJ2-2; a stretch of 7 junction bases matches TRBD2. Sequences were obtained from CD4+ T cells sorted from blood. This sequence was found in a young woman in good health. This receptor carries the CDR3 CASSQEVAGTGELFF. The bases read TGTGCCAGCAGCCAAGAGGTAGCGGGCACCGGGGAGCTGTTTTTT. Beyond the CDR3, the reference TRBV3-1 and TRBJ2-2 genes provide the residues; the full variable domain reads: DTAVSQTPKYLVTQMGNDKSIKCEQNLGHDTMYWYKQDSKKFLKIMFSYNNKELIINETVPNRFSPKSPDKAHLNLHINSLELGDSAVYFCASSQEVAGTGELFFGEGSRLTVL.